Listed below are T cell receptor beta chains from one sample, sequenced in a study of regulatory T cells in long-lasting Graves disease. TCRdb reanalysed the multiplex PCR reads using MiXCR and keeps one entry per CDR3 protein. This table holds hundreds of thousands of distinct CDR3 sequences, more than 15% found once. This sample also belongs to another study, concerning T cells in Graves' hyperthyroidism and ophthalmopathy.

Sequenced here: peripheral blood mononuclear cells (PBMCs), sampled at new diagnosis, from a patient treated with antithyroid drugs. All receptors derive from a woman aged 35-60 years with Graves disease. CDR3s include the opening cysteine and the closing phenylalanine or tryptophan. D genes are given only for firm matches. Expanded clones get a size class; other rows say once, few or many, or leave the size out.

clone_size	v_call	d_call	j_call	cdr3_nt	cdr3_aa
many	TRBV2	.	TRBJ1-1	TGTGCCAGCGCCGAGGGGCAGCCTCTCAACACTGAAGCTTTCTTT	CASAEGQPLNTEAFF
many	TRBV20-1	.	TRBJ2-1	TGCAGTGCTAGCCGGGACAATCCCTACAATGAGCAGTTCTTC	CSASRDNPYNEQFF
.	TRBV12-3/TRBV12-4	.	TRBJ1-2	TGTGCCAGCAGTTTAGGATCGGGAATCTATGGCTACACCTTC	CASSLGSGIYGYTF
few	TRBV11-2	.	TRBJ2-7	TGTGCCAGCACCCCAGGGCCCCCATCGGGGTGGCAGTACTTC	CASTPGPPSGWQYF
few	TRBV7-8	.	TRBJ2-3	TGTGCCAGCAGCTTAGCGTTTGGTAGGGGGAAAGATACGCAGTATTTT	CASSLAFGRGKDTQYF
.	TRBV18	.	TRBJ1-3	TGTGCCAGCTCACCAGGTATTACCCTCGACTCTGGAAACACCATATATTTT	CASSPGITLDSGNTIYF
few	TRBV18	.	TRBJ2-1	TGTGCCAGCTCACCACCGACGGGACCGGGGTACAATGAGCAGTTCTTC	CASSPPTGPGYNEQFF
.	TRBV5-1	.	TRBJ1-4	TGCGCCAGCAGCCCGGGCCTTGGGGCGGGAGCAACTAATGAAAAACTGTTTTTT	CASSPGLGAGATNEKLFF
.	TRBV10-3	TRBD1	TRBJ2-7	TGTGCCATCAGGGAAGGACAGGTCAACTACGAGCAGTACTTC	CAIREGQVNYEQYF
.	TRBV5-1	.	TRBJ2-2	TGCGCCAGCAGCCGCGCCGGGAAAGACACCGGGGAGCTGTTTTTT	CASSRAGKDTGELFF
.	TRBV19	TRBD1	TRBJ1-2	TGTGCCAGTAGTGGAACCGGGACAGACTATGGCTACACCTTC	CASSGTGTDYGYTF
many	TRBV2	TRBD1	TRBJ2-5	TGTGCCGGGAAATTCGGGACAGGGACTGAGACCCAGTACTTC	CAGKFGTGTETQYF
.	TRBV5-6	TRBD2	TRBJ2-5	TGTGCCAGCAGCCGAGAAGGACTAGCGGATCAAGAGACCCAGTACTTC	CASSREGLADQETQYF
.	TRBV7-3	.	TRBJ2-7	TGTGCCAGCAGCGAAGGTTGGGGTTACGAGCAGTGCTTC	CASSEGWGYEQCF
many	TRBV12-3/TRBV12-4	.	TRBJ1-2	TGTGCCAGCAGTCTGGGGGACACTATCTATGGCTACACCTTC	CASSLGDTIYGYTF